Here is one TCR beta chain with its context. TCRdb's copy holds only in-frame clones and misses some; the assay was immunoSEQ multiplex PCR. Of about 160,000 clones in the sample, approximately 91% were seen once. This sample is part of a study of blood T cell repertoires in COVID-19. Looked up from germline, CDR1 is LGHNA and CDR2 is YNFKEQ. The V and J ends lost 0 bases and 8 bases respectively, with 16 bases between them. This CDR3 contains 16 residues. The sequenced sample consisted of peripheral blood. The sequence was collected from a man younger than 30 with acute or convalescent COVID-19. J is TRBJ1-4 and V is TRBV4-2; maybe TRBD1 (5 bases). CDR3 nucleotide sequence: TGTGCCAGCAGCCAAGACCTGGGGGGAGAGGTCGAAAAACTGTTTTTT. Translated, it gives CASSQDLGGEVEKLFF.